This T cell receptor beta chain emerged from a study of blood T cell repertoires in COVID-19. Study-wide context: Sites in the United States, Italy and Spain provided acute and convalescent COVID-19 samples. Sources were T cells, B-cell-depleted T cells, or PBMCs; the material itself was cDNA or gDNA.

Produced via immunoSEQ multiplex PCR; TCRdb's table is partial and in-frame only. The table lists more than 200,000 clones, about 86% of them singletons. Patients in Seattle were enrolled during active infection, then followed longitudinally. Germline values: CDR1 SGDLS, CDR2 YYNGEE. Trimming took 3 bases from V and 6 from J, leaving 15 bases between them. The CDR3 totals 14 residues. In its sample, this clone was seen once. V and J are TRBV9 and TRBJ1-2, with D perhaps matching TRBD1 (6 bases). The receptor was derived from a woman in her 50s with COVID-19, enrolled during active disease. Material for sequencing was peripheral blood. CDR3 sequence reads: CASSDRGAFDGYTF. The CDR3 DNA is TGTGCCAGCAGCGATCGGGGGGCATTCGATGGCTACACCTTC. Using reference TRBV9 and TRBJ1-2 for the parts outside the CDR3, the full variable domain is DSGVTQTPKHLITATGQRVTLRCSPRSGDLSVYWYQQSLDQGLQFLIQYYNGEERAKGNILERFSAQQFPDLHSELNLSSLELGDSALYFCASSDRGAFDGYTFGSGTRLTVV.